This T cell receptor (beta chain) appears in the sequencing data of a study of T cell responses to AZD1222 COVID-19 vaccine. The protocol was immunoSEQ multiplex PCR, while the TCRdb copy is restricted to in-frame clones and leaves out a portion. Among fewer than 120,000 clones listed, about 95% were seen once. Germline lookup yields CDR1 SGDLS and CDR2 YYNGEE. CDR3 length: 15 residues. V was clipped by 2 bases and J by 6 bases; unmatched bases: 6. Second-dose timings of about 4 or about 12 weeks were pooled. Sample: peripheral blood, taken 28 days after the second AZD1222 dose. The chain joins TRBV9 to TRBJ2-3, with 10 bases identical to TRBD1. The TCR comes from an adult who received the AZD1222 COVID-19 vaccine. The CDR3 nucleotides are TGTGCCAGCAGCGTTTCACCGGGACAGGGGGATACGCAGTATTTT. Residues: CASSVSPGQGDTQYF.